A single sample is the source of the 6 T cell receptor beta chains below, sequenced in a study of cytomegalovirus exposure and HLA in healthy donors. Primers included in the PCR were 60 Vbeta and 13 Jbeta primers. Profiled with immunoSEQ multiplex PCR; TCRdb holds only in-frame clones, not every one. The repertoire consists of about 200,000 clones, with approximately 85% occurring once and the leading ten covering over 1.5%. Sequenced sample: PBMCs. These receptors all stem from a girl aged 10 to 17 in good health and CMV-seropositive.

This chain links TRBV5-1 with TRBJ1-2; 8 positions agree with TRBD1. V was clipped by 3 bases and J by 7 bases; unmatched bases: 11. The CDR3 runs 15 residues. CDR1 is SGHRS, CDR2 YFSETQ, per germline. The CDR3 here is CASSYSGQGESGYTF. CDR3 coding DNA: TGCGCCAGCAGCTACTCAGGACAGGGAGAGTCTGGCTACACCTTC.

The chain is built from TRBV12-5 and TRBJ2-4, with D perhaps matching TRBD1 (5 bases). CDR1 and CDR2 from the germline V gene are LGHNT and FRNRAP. V was shortened by 2 bases and J by 6 bases, with 14 bases between the two germline ends. The CDR3 is made up of 15 amino acids. The CDR3 DNA reads TGTGCTAGTGGTTTGTCCGGGCAGGGTGGAAACATTCAGTACTTC. This encodes CASGLSGQGGNIQYF. Based on the CDR3 plus reference TRBV12-5 and TRBJ2-4, the full variable domain is DARVTQTPRHKVTEMGQEVTMRCQPILGHNTVFWYRQTMMQGLELLAYFRNRAPLDDSGMPKDRFSAEMPDATLATLKIQPSEPRDSAVYFCASGLSGQGGNIQYFGAGTRLSVL.

The chain links TRBV6-5 to TRBJ2-4, with 8 positions matching TRBD1. The CDR3 has 16 amino acids. The V gene's germline CDR1 is MNHEY and CDR2 SVGAGI. With 0 bases clipped from V and 7 bases from J, the junction kept 8 bases outside the gene matches. The CDR3: CASSYSGQGDWNIQYF. The DNA of the CDR3 is TGTGCCAGCAGTTACTCCGGACAGGGAGATTGGAACATTCAGTACTTC.

J is TRBJ2-5 and V is TRBV7-6, with TRBD2 matching 12 bases. Germline assignment: CDR1 SGHVS and CDR2 FNYEAQ. The V gene end was trimmed by 2 bases and the J gene end by 5 bases; junction bases not matched to a gene: 3. The CDR3 extends over 15 amino acids. CDR3 sequence: CASSLLAGGPETQYF. In nucleotides, the CDR3 is TGTGCCAGCAGCTTACTAGCGGGGGGGCCCGAGACCCAGTACTTC.

This clone turned up a few times. The rearrangement uses TRBV7-2 and TRBJ1-3; D is perhaps TRBD1 (6 bases). The length of the CDR3 is 14 residues. V dropped 5 bases and J dropped 4 bases, with 12 bases sitting between them. From germline, CDR1 is SGHTA and CDR2 FQGNSA. The CDR3 reads CASSPQGGGNTIYF. The CDR3, as DNA: TGTGCCAGCAGCCCACAGGGTGGCGGAAACACCATATATTTT. The full variable domain, in which reference TRBV7-2 and TRBJ1-3 provide the parts outside the CDR3, is GAGVSQSPSNKVTEKGKDVELRCDPISGHTALYWYRQSLGQGLEFLIYFQGNSAPDKSGLPSDRFSAERTGGSVSTLTIQRTQQEDSAVYLCASSPQGGGNTIYFGEGSWLTVV.

The chain uses TRBV10-3 and TRBJ1-5; D possibly corresponds to TRBD1 (5 bases). Germline V gene data show CDR1 as ENHRY and CDR2 as SYGVKD. Trimming left V 10 bases short and J 1 base short, with 11 bases between. The CDR3 is 13 residues long. CDR3: CATVGQSNQPQHF. CDR3 DNA sequence: TGTGCCACCGTTGGACAAAGCAATCAGCCCCAGCATTTT.